The subject of this entry is one T cell receptor beta chain. Its antigen remains unidentified. Base quality data are lacking; no much larger clone is found one base away. Whole blood was collected in K2EDTA tubes by collaborating institutions according to the institutions' own protocols. For TCRbeta analysis, collaborators shipped samples as frozen whole blood, isolated PBMCs, or DNA extracted from either of those sample types. The data were taken from a study of blood T cell repertoires in COVID-19 (dated by TCRdb to 2020 to 2022). Regarding the study in general: Samples covering the acute and convalescent phases of COVID-19 were provided by collaborators in the United States, Italy and Spain. The material from the prospective study consisted of cDNA or gDNA derived from T cells, B-cell-depleted T cells, or PBMCs. Subjects who had been exposed to COVID-19, were actively infected with it, or had recovered from it provided the deeply sampled blood TCRbeta repertoires that made up the dataset. The repertoires were released in a freely available public database meant as a resource for research on the immune response to SARS-CoV-2. Samples came from the ongoing ImmuneRACE study (first 160 participants) plus 1,254 subjects from 6 global collaborators. The sample metadata nearly always contained a de-identified subject ID, COVID-19 status, age in years and sex. Where available, HLA class I and class II types were taken from metadata supplied by the sample provider and were not determined by assay-based typing. Results and caveats for the whole study, not just this receptor: The amount of clinical and demographic metadata varied by source and participant and was provided uncurated.

CDR3 length: 13 amino acids, cysteine to phenylalanine. Only the CDR3 DNA stays, 39 bases, in frame from base 1. CDR1 SGHNT and CDR2 YENEEA were looked up in the germline V gene. V loses 10 bases of germline sequence and J loses 4 bases, and the interval between the two ends is 13 bases. TCRbeta CDR3 regions were amplified from genomic DNA using the immunoSEQ Assay, a bias-controlled multiplex PCR. For the original study's pipeline: Nucleated cell counts per sample were estimated from amplification of reference gene primers within the assay. To quantify the absolute abundance of each unique TCRbeta CDR3 rearrangement, sequence reads were collapsed and filtered. For each sample, productive Simpson clonality was calculated by taking the square root of Simpson's diversity index across productive rearrangements. Held by TCRdb, this immuneACCESS table contains in-frame sequences only and omits some clones. Under half of the omission traces to an unresolved V gene where checked; the cause of the rest is unknown. V and J calls and clone size come straight from that table; D and trimming were deduced from the DNA. Across this sample there are roughly 250,000 clones, with 85% seen only once. Of the sample, 5% to 8% falls within the top ten clones.

The sequenced sample was peripheral blood. This receptor was obtained from a woman in her fifties or sixties with active or convalescent COVID-19. The sequence joins TRBV11-3 to TRBJ2-2; the D segment could be TRBD1, given 6 matching bases. For the CDR3, the sequence is CATSGAGTGELFF. At the DNA level, the sequence is TGTGCCACCTCAGGGGCGGGCACCGGGGAGCTGTTTTTT.